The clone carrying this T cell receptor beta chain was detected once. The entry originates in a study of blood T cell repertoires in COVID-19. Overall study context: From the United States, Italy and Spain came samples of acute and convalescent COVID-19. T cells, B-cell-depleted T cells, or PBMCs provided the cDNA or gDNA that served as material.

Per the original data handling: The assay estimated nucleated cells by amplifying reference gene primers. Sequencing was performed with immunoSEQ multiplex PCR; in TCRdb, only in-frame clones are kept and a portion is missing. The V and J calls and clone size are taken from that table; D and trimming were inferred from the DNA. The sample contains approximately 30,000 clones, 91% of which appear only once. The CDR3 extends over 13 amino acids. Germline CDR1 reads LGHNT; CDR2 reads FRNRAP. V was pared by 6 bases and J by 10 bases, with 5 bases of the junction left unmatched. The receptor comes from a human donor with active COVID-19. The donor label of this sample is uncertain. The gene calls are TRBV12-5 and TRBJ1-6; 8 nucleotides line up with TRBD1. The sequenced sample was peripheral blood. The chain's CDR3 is CASGTGVVSPLHF. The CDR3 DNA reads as TGTGCTAGTGGGACAGGGGTAGTATCACCCCTCCACTTT.